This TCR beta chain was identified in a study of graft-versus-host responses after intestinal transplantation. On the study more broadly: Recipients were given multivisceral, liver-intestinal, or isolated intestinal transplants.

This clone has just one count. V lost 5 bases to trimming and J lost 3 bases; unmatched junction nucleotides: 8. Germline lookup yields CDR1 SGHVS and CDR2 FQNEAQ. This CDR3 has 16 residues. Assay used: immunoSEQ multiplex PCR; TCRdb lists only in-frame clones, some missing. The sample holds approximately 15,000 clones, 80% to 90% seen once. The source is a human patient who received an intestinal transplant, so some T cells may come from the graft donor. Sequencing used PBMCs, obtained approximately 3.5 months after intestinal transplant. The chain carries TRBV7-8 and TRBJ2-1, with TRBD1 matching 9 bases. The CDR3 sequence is CASSRQGTGIYNEQFF. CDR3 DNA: TGTGCCAGCAGCCGTCAGGGGACAGGGATCTACAATGAGCAGTTCTTC.